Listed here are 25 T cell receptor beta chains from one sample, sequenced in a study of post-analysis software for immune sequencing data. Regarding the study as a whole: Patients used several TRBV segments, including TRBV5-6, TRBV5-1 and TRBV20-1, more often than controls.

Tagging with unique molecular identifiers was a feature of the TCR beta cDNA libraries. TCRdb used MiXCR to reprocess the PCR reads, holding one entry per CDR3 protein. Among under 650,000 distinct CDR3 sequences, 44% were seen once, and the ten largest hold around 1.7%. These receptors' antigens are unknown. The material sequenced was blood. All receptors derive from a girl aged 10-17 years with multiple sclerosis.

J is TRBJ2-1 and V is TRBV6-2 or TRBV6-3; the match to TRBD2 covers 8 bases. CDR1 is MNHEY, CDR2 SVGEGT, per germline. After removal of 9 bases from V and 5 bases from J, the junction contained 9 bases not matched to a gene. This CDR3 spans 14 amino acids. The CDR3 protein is CARRSGKQDNEQFF. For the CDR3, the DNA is TGTGCCAGGCGTAGCGGGAAACAGGACAATGAGCAGTTCTTC.

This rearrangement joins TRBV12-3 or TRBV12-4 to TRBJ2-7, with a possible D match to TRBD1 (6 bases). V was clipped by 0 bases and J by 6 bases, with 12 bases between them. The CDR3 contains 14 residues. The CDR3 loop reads CASSLAGASGEQYF. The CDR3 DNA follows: TGTGCCAGCAGTTTAGCGGGGGCCTCTGGCGAGCAGTACTTC.

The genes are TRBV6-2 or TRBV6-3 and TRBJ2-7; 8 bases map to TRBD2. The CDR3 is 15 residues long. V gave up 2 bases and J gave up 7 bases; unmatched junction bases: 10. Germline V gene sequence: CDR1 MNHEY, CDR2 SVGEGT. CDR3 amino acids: CASSYIGGADNEQYF. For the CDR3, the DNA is TGTGCCAGCAGTTACATCGGGGGGGCTGACAATGAGCAGTACTTC.

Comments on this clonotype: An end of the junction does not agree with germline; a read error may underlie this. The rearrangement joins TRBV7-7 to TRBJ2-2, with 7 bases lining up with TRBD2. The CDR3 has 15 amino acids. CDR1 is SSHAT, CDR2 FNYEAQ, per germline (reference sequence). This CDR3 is CASSISGANTGELFF. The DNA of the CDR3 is TGTGCTAGCAGCATAAGCGGGGCGAACACCGGGGAGCTGTTTTTT.

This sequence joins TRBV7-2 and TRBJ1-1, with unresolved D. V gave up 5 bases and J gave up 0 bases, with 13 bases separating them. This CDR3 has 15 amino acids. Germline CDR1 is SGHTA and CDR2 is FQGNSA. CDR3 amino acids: CASSVQVGLNTEAFF. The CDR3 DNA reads TGTGCCAGCAGCGTGCAGGTAGGGCTGAACACTGAAGCTTTCTTT.

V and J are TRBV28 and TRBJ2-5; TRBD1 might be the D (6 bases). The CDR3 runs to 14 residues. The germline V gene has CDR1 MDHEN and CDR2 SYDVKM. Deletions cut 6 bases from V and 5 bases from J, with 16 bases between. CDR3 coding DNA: TGTGCCAGCAGCTATTACAGGGTCGGCGAGACCCAGTACTTC. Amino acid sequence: CASSYYRVGETQYF.

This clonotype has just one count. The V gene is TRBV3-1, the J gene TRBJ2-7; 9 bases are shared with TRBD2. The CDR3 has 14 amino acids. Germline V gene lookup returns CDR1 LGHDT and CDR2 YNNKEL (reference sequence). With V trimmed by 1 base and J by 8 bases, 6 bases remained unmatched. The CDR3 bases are TGTGCCAGCAGCCAAGTACGAGCGGGAGGACAGCAGTACTTC. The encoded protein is CASSQVRAGGQQYF.

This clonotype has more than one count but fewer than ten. The DNA for the CDR3 is TGTGCCAGCGGTTACTTAGCGGGAGTAAATGAGCAGTTCTTC. It yields the protein CASGYLAGVNEQFF. The rearrangement joins TRBV12-3 or TRBV12-4 to TRBJ2-1; TRBD2 aligns across 9 bases. Losses at the gene ends were 8 bases for V and 7 bases for J; bases not matched to a gene: 9. The CDR3 contains 14 residues.

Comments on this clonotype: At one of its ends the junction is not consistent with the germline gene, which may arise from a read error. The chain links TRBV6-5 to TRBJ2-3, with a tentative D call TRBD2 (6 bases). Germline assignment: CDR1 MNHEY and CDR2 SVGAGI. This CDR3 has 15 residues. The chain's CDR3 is CAGRPLGRDTDTQYF. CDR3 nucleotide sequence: TGTGCCGGCAGGCCGCTGGGGCGGGACACAGATACGCAGTATTTT.

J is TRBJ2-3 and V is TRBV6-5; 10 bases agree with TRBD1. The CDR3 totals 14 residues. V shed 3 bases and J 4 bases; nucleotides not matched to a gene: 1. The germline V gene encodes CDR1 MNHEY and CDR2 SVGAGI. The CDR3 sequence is CASSYGQGADTQYF. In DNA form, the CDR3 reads TGTGCCAGCAGTTATGGACAGGGGGCAGATACGCAGTATTTT.

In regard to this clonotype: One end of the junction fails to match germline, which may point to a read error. CDR3 residues: CASSLTSATDAQYF. DNA for the CDR3: TGTGCCAGCAGCCTGACTAGCGCAACAGATGCGCAGTATTTT. The chain couples TRBV12-3 or TRBV12-4 to TRBJ2-3, with TRBD2 identical over 8 bases. This CDR3 region has 14 residues.

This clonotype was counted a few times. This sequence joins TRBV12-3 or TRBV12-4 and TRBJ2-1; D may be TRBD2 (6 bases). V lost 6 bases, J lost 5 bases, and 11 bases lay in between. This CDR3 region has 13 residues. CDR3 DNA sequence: TGTGCCAGCAGCCGGGAGCCCAACAATGAGCAGTTCTTC. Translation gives CASSREPNNEQFF.

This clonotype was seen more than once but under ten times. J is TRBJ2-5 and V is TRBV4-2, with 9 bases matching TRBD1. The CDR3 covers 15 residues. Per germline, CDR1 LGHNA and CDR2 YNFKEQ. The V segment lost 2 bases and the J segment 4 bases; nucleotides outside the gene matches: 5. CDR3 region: CASSQLPDRGETQYF. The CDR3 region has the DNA TGTGCCAGCAGCCAACTCCCGGACAGGGGAGAGACCCAGTACTTC.

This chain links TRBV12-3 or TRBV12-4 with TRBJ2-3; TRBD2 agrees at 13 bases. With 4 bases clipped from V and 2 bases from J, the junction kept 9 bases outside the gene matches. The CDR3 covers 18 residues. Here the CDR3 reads CASSSGPGLAGSTDTQYF. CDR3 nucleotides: TGTGCCAGCAGTTCGGGTCCGGGACTAGCGGGATCCACAGATACGCAGTATTTT.

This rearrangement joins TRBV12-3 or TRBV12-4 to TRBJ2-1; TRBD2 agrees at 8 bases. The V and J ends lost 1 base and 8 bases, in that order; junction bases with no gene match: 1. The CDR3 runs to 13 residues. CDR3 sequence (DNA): TGTGCCAGCAGTTTAGGGACTAGCCATGAGCAGTTCTTC. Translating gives CASSLGTSHEQFF.

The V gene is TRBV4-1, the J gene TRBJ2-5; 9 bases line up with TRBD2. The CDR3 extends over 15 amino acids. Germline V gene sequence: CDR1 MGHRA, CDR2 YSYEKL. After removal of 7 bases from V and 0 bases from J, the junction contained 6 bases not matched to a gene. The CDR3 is CASKASGVYQETQYF. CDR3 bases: TGCGCCAGCAAAGCTAGCGGGGTGTACCAAGAGACCCAGTACTTC.

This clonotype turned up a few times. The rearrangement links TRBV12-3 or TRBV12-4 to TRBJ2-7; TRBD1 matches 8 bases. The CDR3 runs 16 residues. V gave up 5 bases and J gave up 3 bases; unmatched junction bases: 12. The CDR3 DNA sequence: TGTGCCAGCAGTCCAAGGTGGGACAGGACCAGCTACGAGCAGTACTTC. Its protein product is CASSPRWDRTSYEQYF.

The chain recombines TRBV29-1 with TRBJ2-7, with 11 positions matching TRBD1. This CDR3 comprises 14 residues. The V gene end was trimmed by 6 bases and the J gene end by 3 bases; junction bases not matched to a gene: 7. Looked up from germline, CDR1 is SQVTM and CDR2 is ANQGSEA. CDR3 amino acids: CSVSRGTGGYEQYF. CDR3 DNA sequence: TGCAGCGTCTCGAGGGGGACAGGGGGCTACGAGCAGTACTTC.

The DNA of the CDR3 is TGTGCCAGCAGCGTAGACAGGGCCAACTATGGCTACACCTTC. Translating it yields CASSVDRANYGYTF. J is TRBJ1-2 and V is TRBV9; the D gene is possibly TRBD1 (6 bases). Deletions cut 0 bases from V and 2 bases from J, with 8 bases between. This CDR3 spans 14 amino acids. Germline assignment: CDR1 SGDLS and CDR2 YYNGEE.

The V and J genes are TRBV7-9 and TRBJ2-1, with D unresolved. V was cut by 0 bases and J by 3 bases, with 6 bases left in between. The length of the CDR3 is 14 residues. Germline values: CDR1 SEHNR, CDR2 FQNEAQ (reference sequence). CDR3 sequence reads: CASSLARNYNEQFF. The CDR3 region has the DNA TGTGCCAGCAGCTTAGCCAGGAACTACAATGAGCAGTTCTTC.

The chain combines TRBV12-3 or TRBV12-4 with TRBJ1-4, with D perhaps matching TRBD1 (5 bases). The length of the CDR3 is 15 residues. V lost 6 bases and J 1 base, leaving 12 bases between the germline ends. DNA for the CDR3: TGTGCCAGCAGAGCAGGGCGGTTAACTAATGAAAAACTGTTTTTT. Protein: CASRAGRLTNEKLFF.

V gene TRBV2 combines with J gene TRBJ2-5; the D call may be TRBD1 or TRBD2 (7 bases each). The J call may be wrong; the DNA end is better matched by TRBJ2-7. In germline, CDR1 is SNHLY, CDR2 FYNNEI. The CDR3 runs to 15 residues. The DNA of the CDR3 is TGTGCCAGCAGTGAATTTGGCGGGGGACAGTACGAGCAGTACTTC. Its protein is CASSEFGGGQYEQYF.

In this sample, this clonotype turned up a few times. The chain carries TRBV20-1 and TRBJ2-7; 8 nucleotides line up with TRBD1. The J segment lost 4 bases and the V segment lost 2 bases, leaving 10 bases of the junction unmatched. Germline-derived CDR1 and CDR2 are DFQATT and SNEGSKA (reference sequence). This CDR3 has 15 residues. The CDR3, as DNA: TGCAGTGCTAGAATCGACGGACAGGGCTGGTACGAGCAGTACTTC. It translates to CSARIDGQGWYEQYF.

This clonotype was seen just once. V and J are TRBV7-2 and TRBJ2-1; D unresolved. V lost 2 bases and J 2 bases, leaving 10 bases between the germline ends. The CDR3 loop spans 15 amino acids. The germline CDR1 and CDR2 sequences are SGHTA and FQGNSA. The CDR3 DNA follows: TGTGCCAGCAGCTTATCCAGCAATACCTACAATGAGCAGTTCTTC. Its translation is CASSLSSNTYNEQFF.

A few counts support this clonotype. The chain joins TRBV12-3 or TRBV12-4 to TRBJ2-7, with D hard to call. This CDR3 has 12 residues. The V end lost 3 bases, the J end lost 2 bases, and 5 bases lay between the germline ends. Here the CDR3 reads CASSFQTYEQYF. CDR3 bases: TGTGCCAGCAGTTTTCAGACCTACGAGCAGTACTTC.